This T cell receptor (beta chain) was sequenced during a study of CXCR3-negative and CXCR3-positive naive CD8 T cells. In germline, CDR1 is SGHVS, CDR2 FNYEAQ. The CDR3 is 18 amino acids. Whole-study results and caveats: CD5 surface expression was similar among naive subsets, and TCR strength was estimated by inference from TRB CDR3 properties. CXCR3-positive naive cells had TRB CDR3s that were more hydrophobic than CXCR3-negative naive cells had.

Carrying UMI labels, the TRB cDNA libraries were prepared through 5' RACE. Using the 5' RACE reads, TCRdb records one entry per CDR3 protein without DNA. This sample's clone table lists about 110,000 distinct CDR3 sequences. Of note for this clonotype: The antigen remains undetermined.

Sequenced sample: naive CXCR3+ CD8+ T cells from blood. Subset in this sample: CD45RO-CCR7+CD27+CD95- naive CD8+ T cells expressing CXCR3 (TNR3+). The chain joins TRBV7-6 to TRBJ2-2; lacking DNA, the TRBD1 call made by TCRdb goes unchecked. This TCR came from a human donor in good health. Some clones in this sample may be carry-over from other donors' samples. CDR3 in amino acids: CASSLAPSGQGISGELFF.